What follows are 17 T cell receptor beta chains derived from one specimen sequenced in a study of CD8 T cells in ankylosing spondylitis. These receptors' antigens are unknown. The study's findings and limits: Blood from ankylosing spondylitis patients appeared to carry a characteristic roughly 8-variant TCR beta motif.

MiXCR, applied by TCRdb to the 5' RACE reads, yields one record per CDR3 protein. The table shows under 950,000 distinct CDR3 sequences, with about 20% occurring only once. The sample consisted of blood, either unsorted or a sorted T cell fraction (not recorded which). The receptors were gathered from a male donor with ankylosing spondylitis.

This clonotype was observed a few times. The chain carries TRBV5-4 and TRBJ1-5; 8 bases map to TRBD1. The germline CDR1 and CDR2 sequences are SGHNT and YYREEE (reference sequence). Trimming removed 1 base from V and 7 bases from J; junction bases left unmatched: 19. The CDR3 contains 19 residues. CDR3 in DNA: TGTGCCAGCAGCTTGCCCCTACGCGGACAGGGAAAGTCAGGACAGCCCCAGCATTTT. Amino acid sequence: CASSLPLRGQGKSGQPQHF.

The chain is built from TRBV3-1 and TRBJ2-2, with D possibly matching TRBD2 (6 bases). Germline V gene data show CDR1 as LGHDT and CDR2 as YNNKEL (reference sequence). Trimming removed 11 bases at V and 6 bases at J, with 28 bases between. The CDR3 is 17 residues long. The CDR3 loop reads CACTQDLDGTGAGELFF. The CDR3 DNA follows: TGTGCCTGCACCCAAGATTTGGACGGCACGGGGGCCGGGGAGCTGTTTTTT.

This clonotype appeared a few times. J is TRBJ2-7 and V is TRBV20-1; tentative D call: TRBD1 (6 bases). Germline CDR1 reads DFQATT; CDR2 reads SNEGSKA (reference sequence). V lost 4 bases and J 7 bases, leaving 14 bases between the germline ends. The CDR3 totals 12 residues. The CDR3 DNA follows: TGCAGTGCTAAAAACAGGGCGGAAGAGCAGTACTTC. This encodes CSAKNRAEEQYF.

This clonotype was detected only a few times. The chain carries TRBV7-3 and TRBJ2-1; no clear D gene. The CDR3 has 12 amino acids. The V gene's germline CDR1 is SGHTA and CDR2 FQGTGA. Trimming took off 5 bases at V and 10 bases at J, with 12 bases between the two ends. CDR3 DNA: TGTGCCAGCAGCACCTCTAACTCAGAGCAGTTCTTC. Translating gives CASSTSNSEQFF.

This clonotype was observed a handful of times. The chain carries TRBV12-3 or TRBV12-4 and TRBJ2-3, with 11 bases that match TRBD1. This CDR3 comprises 16 residues. V gave up 6 bases and J gave up 3 bases; unmatched junction bases: 8. CDR3 nucleotide sequence: TGTGCCAGCAGATCCTCCCGGGACAGGGGGACAGATACGCAGTATTTT. Its translation: CASRSSRDRGTDTQYF.

This clonotype was detected only a few times. The chain couples TRBV24-1 to TRBJ2-3; 7 bases fit TRBD2. This CDR3 is 14 amino acids long. Germline CDR1 is KGHDR and CDR2 is SFDVKD. Trimming at V came to 7 bases and at J to 0 bases, leaving 3 bases not matched to a gene. CDR3 DNA: TGTGCCACCAGGCTTAGCGGGAGCACAGATACGCAGTATTTT. Its protein is CATRLSGSTDTQYF.

Only a few counts were recorded for this clonotype. This sequence joins TRBV27 and TRBJ2-1; the match to TRBD2 covers 10 bases. Per the germline V gene, CDR1 is MNHEY and CDR2 is SMNVEV (reference sequence). The CDR3 contains 15 residues. Trimming at V came to 3 bases and at J to 5 bases, leaving 4 bases not matched to a gene. In nucleotides, the CDR3 is TGTGCCAGCAGTTTTGGACTAGCGGCAGACAATGAGCAGTTCTTC. It encodes CASSFGLAADNEQFF.

J is TRBJ1-5 and V is TRBV28; possible D gene TRBD1, 5 bases. Looked up from germline, CDR1 is MDHEN and CDR2 is SYDVKM. This CDR3 contains 17 residues. Trimming pared 3 bases from V and 4 bases from J, leaving 19 bases between. DNA of the CDR3: TGTGCCAGCAGTTTCCCCCCGGGGCCCTCCCGGAATCAGCCCCAGCATTTT. Its translation is CASSFPPGPSRNQPQHF.

The chain joins TRBV20-1 to TRBJ2-7; 8 nucleotides match TRBD2. This CDR3 spans 17 amino acids. Germline V gives CDR1 DFQATT, CDR2 SNEGSKA (reference sequence). With 6 bases clipped from V and 1 base from J, the junction kept 17 bases outside the gene matches. The CDR3 coding sequence is TGCAGTGCCCGCCCTTATACTAGCGGCGTCCTATCCTACGAGCAGTACTTC. Residues: CSARPYTSGVLSYEQYF.

The chain recombines TRBV7-8 with TRBJ2-7; no clear D. V was trimmed by 5 bases and J by 3 bases, leaving 11 bases between them. The germline V gene encodes CDR1 SGHVS and CDR2 FQNEAQ. The CDR3 spans 13 residues. The CDR3 region is CASSRQSGYEQYF. The CDR3 region has the DNA TGTGCCAGCAGCCGCCAGTCGGGCTACGAGCAGTACTTC. The entire variable domain, with the rest obtained from reference TRBV7-8 and TRBJ2-7, is as follows: GAGVSQSPRYKVAKRGQDVALRCDPISGHVSLFWYQQALGQGPEFLTYFQNEAQLDKSGLPSDRFFAERPEGSVSTLKIQRTQQEDSAVYLCASSRQSGYEQYFGPGTRLTVT.

This chain joins TRBV28 and TRBJ1-5, with no clear D. V was shortened by 6 bases and J by 11 bases, with 14 bases between the two germline ends. CDR1 and CDR2 (germline): MDHEN, SYDVKM. The CDR3 runs 12 residues. Written as DNA, the CDR3 is TGTGCCAGCAGCCCCTTGGGGTTGGCCCAGCATTTT. As protein: CASSPLGLAQHF.

The count of this clonotype is one. This sequence joins TRBV20-1 and TRBJ1-2; tentative D call: TRBD1 (6 bases). Germline V lookup: CDR1 DFQATT, CDR2 SNEGSKA (reference sequence). V lost 3 bases and J 4 bases, leaving 12 bases between the germline ends. The CDR3 has 13 residues. The CDR3 here is CSASSPGAYGYTF. The CDR3 nucleotides are TGCAGTGCTAGCTCTCCAGGGGCCTATGGCTACACCTTC.

The CDR3 DNA sequence: TGTGCCAGCAGCGTTGAGGGTTACACGAGAGATACGCAGTATTTT. It translates to CASSVEGYTRDTQYF. The rearrangement joins TRBV9 to TRBJ2-3; the D gene is possibly TRBD2 (5 bases). V was trimmed by 2 bases and J by 5 bases, leaving 15 bases between them. The CDR3 consists of 15 residues. Germline CDR1 and CDR2: SGDLS and YYNGEE.

The chain is built from TRBV5-1 and TRBJ2-7; 7 positions agree with TRBD1. Germline CDR1 is SGHRS and CDR2 is YFSETQ. The CDR3 length is 16 residues. Losses at the gene ends were 4 bases for V and 1 base for J; bases not matched to a gene: 11. This CDR3 reads CASSPYTGTESYEQYF. The CDR3 nucleotides are TGCGCCAGCAGCCCTTATACCGGGACAGAATCCTACGAGCAGTACTTC.

The chain has TRBV7-9 and TRBJ2-7; D is ambiguous. With 0 bases removed from V and 3 bases from J, the gap between germline ends came to 18 bases. The CDR3 is made up of 17 amino acids. CDR1 and CDR2 (germline): SEHNR, FQNEAQ (reference sequence). CDR3 loop: CASSLAEYNFPSYEQYF. CDR3 nucleotide sequence: TGTGCCAGCAGCTTAGCGGAGTATAATTTCCCGAGCTACGAGCAGTACTTC.

The chain joins TRBV7-2 to TRBJ2-7; D is unclear. This CDR3 spans 14 amino acids. Trimming removed 3 bases from V and 2 bases from J, with 11 bases in between. In germline, CDR1 is SGHTA, CDR2 FQGNSA. The CDR3 loop is CASSFRHETYEQYF. CDR3 in DNA: TGTGCCAGCAGCTTTAGGCACGAGACCTACGAGCAGTACTTC.

This clonotype turned up a few times. The gene calls are TRBV7-6 and TRBJ2-7; TRBD2 might be the D (5 bases). Germline CDR1 and CDR2: SGHVS and FNYEAQ. The CDR3 extends over 14 amino acids. V dropped 0 bases and J dropped 6 bases, with 12 bases sitting between them. The CDR3 DNA sequence: TGTGCCAGCAGCTTAGCACTAGAGATGGGCGAGCAGTACTTC. It codes for CASSLALEMGEQYF.